One sample yielded the 29 T cell receptor beta chains listed below, sequenced in a study of cytomegalovirus exposure and HLA in healthy donors. This PCR relied on a set of 60 Vbeta primers and 13 Jbeta primers. Method: immunoSEQ multiplex PCR; TCRdb's copy keeps in-frame clones and lacks some. Of roughly 220,000 clones listed, 65% to 80% are singletons. The source material was PBMCs. The receptors stem from a middle-aged man in good health and CMV-seronegative.

This clone has just one count. The chain couples TRBV5-1 to TRBJ2-1; TRBD2 might be the D (6 bases). The CDR3 totals 15 residues. CDR1 and CDR2 (germline): SGHRS, YFSETQ. V shed 4 bases and J shed 2 bases, with 13 bases lying between them. CDR3 nucleotides: TGCGCCAGCAGCATGGACGGGGAGGCCTACAATGAGCAGTTCTTC. This encodes CASSMDGEAYNEQFF.

The V and J genes are TRBV18 and TRBJ1-5, with 7 bases lining up with TRBD1. The germline V gene has CDR1 KGHSH and CDR2 LQKENI. The CDR3 contains 15 residues. The V and J ends lost 3 bases and 1 base, in that order; junction bases with no gene match: 3. The chain's CDR3 is CASSPQGVSNQPQHF. In nucleotides, the CDR3 is TGTGCCAGCTCACCTCAGGGGGTCAGCAATCAGCCCCAGCATTTT.

The rearrangement joins TRBV10-1 to TRBJ2-3, with D possibly TRBD1 on 6 matching bases. Germline values: CDR1 WNHNN, CDR2 SYGVQD (reference sequence). CDR3 length: 14 residues. Trimming shortened V by 2 bases and J by 3 bases, and 9 bases separated the two germline ends. CDR3 nucleotides: TGCGCCAGCAGTGAGGCGAGGGGGACAGATACGCAGTATTTT. It codes for CASSEARGTDTQYF.

The chain uses TRBV25-1 and TRBJ1-1; possibly TRBD1 for D (6 bases). The CDR3 has 16 amino acids. CDR1 is MGHDK, CDR2 SYGVNS, per germline. V lost 0 bases, J lost 0 bases, and 11 bases lay in between. In DNA, the CDR3 is TGTGCCAGCAGTGAATATACAGGGACGATGAACACTGAAGCTTTCTTT. Residues: CASSEYTGTMNTEAFF.

The chain employs TRBV11-3 and TRBJ1-1; D remains ambiguous. Between the trimmed V and J ends, which lost 3 bases and 1 base, there was a span of 6 bases. Germline V gene data show CDR1 as SGHNT and CDR2 as YENEEA. The length of the CDR3 is 13 residues. CDR3 loop: CASSLAQNTEAFF. CDR3 in DNA: TGTGCCAGCAGCTTGGCACAGAACACTGAAGCTTTCTTT.

The rearrangement uses TRBV4-2 and TRBJ2-2; possible D gene TRBD2, 5 bases. Germline V gene lookup returns CDR1 LGHNA and CDR2 YNFKEQ. The CDR3 sequence is 16 residues long. V was cut by 4 bases and J by 2 bases, with 14 bases left in between. The DNA for the CDR3 is TGTGCCAGCAGCCGATTGGACTCTCCCAACACCGGGGAGCTGTTTTTT. Protein sequence: CASSRLDSPNTGELFF.

This CDR3 is CASSLSSGRPYNEQFF. CDR3 DNA: TGTGCCAGCAGCTTGAGTAGCGGGAGGCCCTACAATGAGCAGTTCTTC. The chain uses TRBV7-3 and TRBJ2-1; TRBD2 agrees at 10 bases. J was trimmed by 2 bases and V by 3 bases; bases with no gene match: 4. This CDR3 has 16 residues. Germline V lookup: CDR1 SGHTA, CDR2 FQGTGA.

The chain carries TRBV5-1 and TRBJ2-5; perhaps TRBD2 as D (6 bases). Germline CDR1 SGHRS, CDR2 YFSETQ. Trimming took 6 bases from V and 1 from J, leaving 10 bases between them. The CDR3 spans 13 residues. CDR3 sequence reads: CASKPGLQETQYF. The CDR3, as DNA: TGCGCCAGCAAGCCGGGACTCCAAGAGACCCAGTACTTC. Filled out from reference TRBV5-1 and TRBJ2-5, the complete variable domain reads KAGVTQTPRYLIKTRGQQVTLSCSPISGHRSVSWYQQTPGQGLQFLFEYFSETQRNKGNFPGRFSGRQFSNSRSEMNVSTLELGDSALYLCASKPGLQETQYFGPGTRLLVL.

The V and J genes are TRBV4-1 and TRBJ1-5; no firm D call. Per germline, CDR1 MGHRA and CDR2 YSYEKL. Trimming stripped 2 bases from V and 5 bases from J, with 16 bases between. This CDR3 has 16 residues. The CDR3: CASSQSGRVRDQPQHF. The CDR3 bases are TGCGCCAGCAGCCAAAGTGGGAGGGTGAGGGATCAGCCCCAGCATTTT.

The chain carries TRBV7-8 and TRBJ2-7, with a tentative D call TRBD2 (5 bases). Looked up from germline, CDR1 is SGHVS and CDR2 is FQNEAQ. V was pared by 1 base and J by 0 bases, with 7 bases between. The CDR3 length is 14 residues. The chain's CDR3 is CASSLVAGSYEQYF. CDR3 bases: TGTGCCAGCAGCTTAGTGGCGGGCTCCTACGAGCAGTACTTC.

V and J are TRBV9 and TRBJ2-5; 7 positions match TRBD2. Germline CDR1 is SGDLS and CDR2 is YYNGEE. Unmatched junction bases numbered 10, after V lost 4 bases and J lost 1 base. The CDR3 has 16 residues. CDR3 sequence reads: CASSPFGGGGQETQYF. The CDR3 DNA sequence: TGTGCCAGCAGCCCCTTTGGGGGGGGAGGCCAAGAGACCCAGTACTTC.

This clone was seen only a few times. This rearrangement joins TRBV10-3 to TRBJ2-2, with D possibly matching TRBD2 (6 bases). Germline CDR1 is ENHRY and CDR2 is SYGVKD. V was clipped by 3 bases and J by 1 base, with 12 bases between them. CDR3 length equals 16 residues. CDR3 sequence (DNA): TGTGCCATCAGTGAACACGGGAGAGAGAACACCGGGGAGCTGTTTTTT. The encoded protein is CAISEHGRENTGELFF.

For this clone: This sample also contains other DNA sequences that code for the same CDR3. The V gene is TRBV7-9, the J gene TRBJ1-1, with D unresolved. The CDR3 sequence is 13 residues long. V was pared by 6 bases and J by 1 base, with 9 bases between. CDR1 SEHNR and CDR2 FQNEAQ come from the germline V gene (reference sequence). The DNA of the CDR3 is TGTGCCAGCAGGGGTACAGAGAACACTGAAGCTTTCTTT. Translating gives CASRGTENTEAFF.

This chain links TRBV2 with TRBJ2-7; TRBD1 might be the D (6 bases). Germline CDR1 SNHLY, CDR2 FYNNEI. Trimming took 5 bases from V and 0 from J, leaving 11 bases between them. The CDR3 is 14 residues long. Here the CDR3 DNA reads TGTGCCAGCAGTTTACAGGGTTACTCCTACGAGCAGTACTTC. It yields the protein CASSLQGYSYEQYF.

This clone was observed a handful of times. CDR3 DNA: TGTGCCAGCAGCTTAGGAGCGGCCCCCAATGAGCAGTTCTTC. It specifies CASSLGAAPNEQFF. This chain connects TRBV7-2 to TRBJ2-1; TRBD2 is a possible D gene (5 bases). The CDR3 covers 14 residues. Germline CDR1 SGHTA, CDR2 FQGNSA. Between the trimmed V and J ends, which lost 1 base and 6 bases, there was a span of 10 bases.

Turning to this clone: At one of its ends the junction is not consistent with the germline gene, which may arise from a read error. The J gene is TRBJ1-2, the V gene TRBV7-9, with 8 bases lining up with TRBD1. Germline V gene lookup returns CDR1 SEHNR and CDR2 FQNEAQ (reference sequence). There are 17 residues in the CDR3. The CDR3 DNA reads as TGTTCCAGCAGCCCTCAGAGGGATAGGACAGGGAACTATGGCTACACCTTC. Translating gives CSSSPQRDRTGNYGYTF.

This chain's CDR3 is CSGQGGYGYTF. Written as DNA, the CDR3 is TGCAGCGGACAGGGTGGTTATGGCTACACCTTC. The gene calls are TRBV20-1 and TRBJ1-2; 8 bases fit TRBD1. This CDR3 has 11 residues. The germline V gene has CDR1 DFQATT and CDR2 SNEGSKA (reference sequence).

The sample holds a few counts of this clone. The chain has TRBV27 and TRBJ2-2; D unresolved. This CDR3 contains 13 residues. Per germline, CDR1 MNHEY and CDR2 SMNVEV (reference sequence). V dropped 4 bases and J dropped 1 base, with 4 bases sitting between them. The CDR3 region has the DNA TGTGCCAGCAGTTGGCTGAACACCGGGGAGCTGTTTTTT. Protein: CASSWLNTGELFF.

The chain links TRBV5-1 to TRBJ2-1, with D possibly matching TRBD2 (6 bases). The germline gives CDR1 SGHRS, CDR2 YFSETQ. V lost 2 bases to trimming and J lost 5 bases, with 17 bases between them. The CDR3 is 16 amino acids. The CDR3: CASSFVIGTLNNEQFF. CDR3 bases: TGCGCCAGCAGCTTCGTTATCGGGACTCTCAACAATGAGCAGTTCTTC. The full variable domain, completed using reference TRBV5-1 and TRBJ2-1, is KAGVTQTPRYLIKTRGQQVTLSCSPISGHRSVSWYQQTPGQGLQFLFEYFSETQRNKGNFPGRFSGRQFSNSRSEMNVSTLELGDSALYLCASSFVIGTLNNEQFFGPGTRLTVL.

The J gene is TRBJ1-5, the V gene TRBV19, with a tentative D call TRBD1 (6 bases). Per the germline V gene, CDR1 is LNHDA and CDR2 is SQIVND (reference sequence). This CDR3 region has 15 residues. The V gene lost 3 bases and the J gene lost 4 bases, with 13 bases spanning the gap. CDR3 region: CASSMFGRGNQPQHF. In DNA, the CDR3 is TGTGCCAGTAGTATGTTTGGCAGGGGAAATCAGCCCCAGCATTTT.

This clone occurred once. This chain joins TRBV28 and TRBJ2-7, with TRBD1 as a possible D gene (5 bases). Germline assignment: CDR1 MDHEN and CDR2 SYDVKM. The CDR3 is made up of 15 amino acids. The V and J ends lost 1 base and 6 bases respectively, with 16 bases between them. The CDR3: CASSLSRGYRREQYF. The CDR3 coding sequence is TGTGCCAGCAGTTTATCCCGAGGATACAGGCGCGAGCAGTACTTC.

The rearrangement joins TRBV6-5 to TRBJ2-7; 7 bases line up with TRBD1. The CDR3 is 15 amino acids. The J segment lost 1 base and the V segment lost 2 bases, leaving 5 bases of the junction unmatched. The germline V gene has CDR1 MNHEY and CDR2 SVGAGI. Written as DNA, the CDR3 is TGTGCCAGCAGTTACCTGGACAGGCCTTCCTACGAGCAGTACTTC. This encodes CASSYLDRPSYEQYF.

This chain uses TRBV5-6 with TRBJ1-3, with D possibly being TRBD1 (5 bases). Germline V CDR1 and CDR2: SGHDT, YYEEEE. The CDR3 is made up of 16 amino acids. Deletions cut 4 bases from V and 0 bases from J, with 14 bases between. The CDR3 DNA sequence: TGTGCCAGCAGCCCTAGGCGGGACTTCTCTGGAAACACCATATATTTT. Protein product: CASSPRRDFSGNTIYF.

The rearrangement links TRBV27 to TRBJ2-7, with unresolved D. The CDR3 runs to 14 residues. Germline V gene sequence: CDR1 MNHEY, CDR2 SMNVEV (reference sequence). V shed 2 bases and J shed 0 bases, with 8 bases lying between them. CDR3 in DNA: TGTGCCAGCAGTTTAAGCCGGAGCTCCTACGAGCAGTACTTC. It is translated as CASSLSRSSYEQYF.

This sequence joins TRBV9 and TRBJ2-3, with D perhaps matching TRBD1 (5 bases). Germline V gives CDR1 SGDLS, CDR2 YYNGEE. V lost 4 bases and J lost 2, with 17 bases in between. The CDR3 covers 16 residues. For the CDR3, the DNA is TGTGCCAGCAGCTTAGCCAGGGCGCCGACCACAGATACGCAGTATTTT. It yields the protein CASSLARAPTTDTQYF.

This chain uses TRBV9 with TRBJ2-1; the D gene is possibly TRBD1 (5 bases). V lost 0 bases and J 11 bases, leaving 18 bases between the germline ends. This CDR3 comprises 15 residues. The V gene's germline CDR1 is SGDLS and CDR2 YYNGEE. The CDR3 DNA sequence: TGTGCCAGCAGCGTAGGGGGCGGTGGCCTAGGGAAGCAGTTCTTC. This gives the protein CASSVGGGGLGKQFF.

The chain employs TRBV9 and TRBJ1-6, with TRBD1 identical over 7 bases. This CDR3 has 15 residues. Germline CDR1 and CDR2: SGDLS and YYNGEE. Germline trimming cut 0 bases from V and 6 bases from J; bases unmatched to any gene: 3. The CDR3 DNA reads TGTGCCAGCAGCGTAGCCGGGACAGCTAATTCACCCCTCCACTTT. This codes for CASSVAGTANSPLHF. The entire variable domain, with the rest obtained from reference TRBV9 and TRBJ1-6, is as follows: DSGVTQTPKHLITATGQRVTLRCSPRSGDLSVYWYQQSLDQGLQFLIQYYNGEERAKGNILERFSAQQFPDLHSELNLSSLELGDSALYFCASSVAGTANSPLHFGNGTRLTVT.

V gene TRBV5-1 combines with J gene TRBJ1-4; TRBD1 aligns across 7 bases. The CDR3 is 14 amino acids. CDR1 is SGHRS, CDR2 YFSETQ, per germline. Trimming at V came to 5 bases and at J to 4 bases, leaving 5 bases not matched to a gene. In DNA, the CDR3 is TGCGCCAGCAGTTCGACAGGGAGTAATGAAAAACTGTTTTTT. This translates into CASSSTGSNEKLFF.

CDR3 DNA: TGTGCCAGCAGATACGGGACAGGCCCGCGTCTGTATAGCAATCAGCCCCAGCATTTT. Residues: CASRYGTGPRLYSNQPQHF. The chain recombines TRBV2 with TRBJ1-5, with TRBD1 identical over 8 bases. Germline V CDR1 and CDR2: SNHLY, FYNNEI. The CDR3 consists of 19 residues. V trimming: 6 bases; J trimming: 0 bases; junction bases outside the gene matches: 16.